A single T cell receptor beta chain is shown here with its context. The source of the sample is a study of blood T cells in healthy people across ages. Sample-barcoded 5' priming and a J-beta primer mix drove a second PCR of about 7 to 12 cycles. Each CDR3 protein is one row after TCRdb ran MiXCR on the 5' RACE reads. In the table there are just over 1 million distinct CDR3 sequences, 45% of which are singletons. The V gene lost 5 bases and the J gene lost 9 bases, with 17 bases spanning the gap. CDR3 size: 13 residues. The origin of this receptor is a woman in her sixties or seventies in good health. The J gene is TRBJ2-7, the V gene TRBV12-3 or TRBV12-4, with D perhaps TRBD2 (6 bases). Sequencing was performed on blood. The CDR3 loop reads CASSQRTGGWQYF. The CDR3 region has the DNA TGTGCCAGCAGTCAACGGACTGGAGGGTGGCAGTACTTC.